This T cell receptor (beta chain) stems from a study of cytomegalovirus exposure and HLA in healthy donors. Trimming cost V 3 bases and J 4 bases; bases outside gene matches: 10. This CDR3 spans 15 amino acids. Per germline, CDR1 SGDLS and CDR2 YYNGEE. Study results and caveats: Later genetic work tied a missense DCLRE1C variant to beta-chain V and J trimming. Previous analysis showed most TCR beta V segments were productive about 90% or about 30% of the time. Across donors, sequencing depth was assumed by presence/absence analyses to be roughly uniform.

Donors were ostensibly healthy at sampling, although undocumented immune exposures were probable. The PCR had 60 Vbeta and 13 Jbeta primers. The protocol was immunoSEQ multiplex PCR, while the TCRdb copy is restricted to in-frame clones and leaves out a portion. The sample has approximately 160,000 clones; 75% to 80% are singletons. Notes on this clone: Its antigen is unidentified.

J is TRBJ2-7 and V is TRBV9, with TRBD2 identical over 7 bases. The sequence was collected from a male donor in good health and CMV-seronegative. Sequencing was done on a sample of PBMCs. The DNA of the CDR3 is TGTGCCAGCAGCGCCCATAGCGGGCAGCTATACGAGCAGTACTTC. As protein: CASSAHSGQLYEQYF.